Following are 21 T cell receptor beta chains from one sample sequenced in a study of HIV-infected patients and healthy controls. Alpha and beta constant-region primers primed reverse transcription of approximately 500 ng RNA. Alpha and beta chain libraries were made separately by chain-specific third strand synthesis with multiplexing indices. MiXCR, applied by TCRdb to the 5' RACE reads, yields one record per CDR3 protein. The sample holds about 8,000 distinct CDR3 sequences, approximately 6.3% seen once. Roughly three months, about 14 weeks, into antiretroviral therapy, follow-up blood was collected. No cell fractionation was done, so the repertoire covers all unsorted peripheral blood T cells. The sequences come from blood, collected during antiretroviral therapy. The source is an adult with HIV infection.

This clonotype was seen many times. As an off-target read in a library built for alpha chains, this beta chain has a frequency of little significance. The rearrangement links TRBV5-1 to TRBJ2-3; D possibly corresponds to TRBD1 (6 bases). The CDR3 covers 19 residues. CDR1 and CDR2 from the germline V gene are SGHRS and YFSETQ. V lost 5 bases and J lost 6, with 31 bases in between. CDR3 nucleotides: TGCGCCAGCAGTGGCCCCCCTAGACAGGAGGATCGCACACGGGATACGCAGTATTTT. As protein: CASSGPPRQEDRTRDTQYF. The whole variable domain, remainder taken from reference TRBV5-1 and TRBJ2-3, is KAGVTQTPRYLIKTRGQQVTLSCSPISGHRSVSWYQQTPGQGLQFLFEYFSETQRNKGNFPGRFSGRQFSNSRSEMNVSTLELGDSALYLCASSGPPRQEDRTRDTQYFGPGTRLTVL.

This clonotype rates as medium-sized (0.01 to 0.1%). With the library built for alpha chains, this beta chain is off target and its frequency is not meaningful. The chain joins TRBV9 to TRBJ2-3, with 7 bases that match TRBD2. The CDR3 extends over 14 amino acids. V shed 0 bases and J 6 bases; nucleotides not matched to a gene: 4. From germline, CDR1 is SGDLS and CDR2 YYNGEE. DNA of the CDR3: TGTGCCAGCAGCGTAGCGGGGGGTATGGATACGCAGTATTTT. This translates into CASSVAGGMDTQYF. Full variable domain (outside the CDR3, taken from reference TRBV9 and TRBJ2-3): DSGVTQTPKHLITATGQRVTLRCSPRSGDLSVYWYQQSLDQGLQFLIQYYNGEERAKGNILERFSAQQFPDLHSELNLSSLELGDSALYFCASSVAGGMDTQYFGPGTRLTVL.

This clonotype is medium-sized by share. Germline and junction disagree at one end, which may indicate a read error. Found in a library prepared for alpha chains, this beta chain is an off-target read, and its abundance has little meaning. The J gene is TRBJ2-5, the V gene TRBV7-7; D unclear. The CDR3 consists of 15 residues. Germline V gene sequence: CDR1 SSHAT, CDR2 FNYEAQ (reference sequence). CDR3 protein: CASSLGDISRETQYF. CDR3 nucleotides: TGTGCTAGCAGCTTAGGTGACATCTCGAGGGAGACCCAGTACTTC.

The table lists this clonotype with many counts. The library was prepared for alpha chains; this beta chain is a stray read, so its frequency means little. This chain joins TRBV3-1 and TRBJ2-3; 7 bases map to TRBD2. J gave up 5 bases and V 3 bases, and 14 bases lay outside the gene matches. The CDR3 is made up of 17 amino acids. CDR1 LGHDT and CDR2 YNNKEL come from the germline V gene (reference sequence). CDR3 bases: TGTGCCAGCAGCCATCAAGCTGGCGGGAGTCGAGAAGATACGCAGTATTTT. The encoded protein is CASSHQAGGSREDTQYF.

This clonotype was picked up many times. Little can be read into the size of this beta chain, an off-target read in a library designed for alpha chains. The genes are TRBV12-3 or TRBV12-4 and TRBJ2-5, with D possibly matching TRBD2 (6 bases). The CDR3 consists of 16 residues. Trimming removed 2 bases from V and 2 bases from J, with 15 bases in between. The CDR3 spells CASSLRTFGGQETQYF. The CDR3 bases are TGTGCCAGCAGTTTACGGACCTTTGGAGGGCAAGAGACCCAGTACTTC.

This clonotype has a count of ten or more. A library made for alpha chains picked up this beta chain off target, so its size means little. This chain joins TRBV30 and TRBJ2-7, with D unclear. V lost 2 bases to trimming and J lost 3 bases, with 5 bases between them. This CDR3 is built from 11 residues. Germline CDR1 GTSNPN, CDR2 SVGIG (reference sequence). Here the CDR3 reads CAWSQSYEQYF. In DNA, the CDR3 is TGTGCCTGGAGTCAGAGCTACGAGCAGTACTTC. Filled out from reference TRBV30 and TRBJ2-7, the complete variable domain reads SQTIHQWPATLVQPVGSPLSLECTVEGTSNPNLYWYRQAAGRGLQLLFYSVGIGQISSEVPQNLSASRPQDRQFILSSKKLLLSDSGFYLCAWSQSYEQYFGPGTRLTVT.

This clonotype was picked up many times. This beta chain came through as a stray read in a library set up for alpha chains, and its size says little. The chain uses TRBV5-1 and TRBJ2-2; D is uncertain. Germline CDR1 is SGHRS and CDR2 is YFSETQ. V dropped 5 bases and J dropped 0 bases, with 14 bases sitting between them. The CDR3 is made up of 16 amino acids. The CDR3 DNA sequence: TGCGCCAGCAGTCCGCGCAGCGCTACGAACACCGGGGAGCTGTTTTTT. Its translation is CASSPRSATNTGELFF.

This clonotype was observed many times. This beta chain lies outside the target of a library built for alpha chains; its clone size means little. The rearrangement joins TRBV7-2 to TRBJ2-1; 9 positions agree with TRBD2. Trimming removed 1 base from V and 7 bases from J; junction bases left unmatched: 8. Per germline, CDR1 SGHTA and CDR2 FQGNSA. CDR3 length: 16 amino acids. The CDR3 sequence: CASSLEGTSRRNEQFF. The CDR3 nucleotides are TGTGCCAGCAGCTTAGAAGGGACTAGCCGTCGAAATGAGCAGTTCTTC.

In its sample, this clonotype ranks as large. This beta chain is a stray read from a library made for alpha chains; its abundance is not meaningful. The chain combines TRBV5-1 with TRBJ2-7; 9 bases line up with TRBD2. CDR3 size: 18 residues. In germline, CDR1 is SGHRS, CDR2 YFSETQ. With 4 bases clipped from V and 0 bases from J, the junction kept 14 bases outside the gene matches. Here the CDR3 DNA reads TGCGCCAGCAGCACCCTTAGCTTAGCGGGGGTCGACTCCTACGAGCAGTACTTC. Protein product: CASSTLSLAGVDSYEQYF.

In its sample, this clonotype ranks as medium-sized (0.01 to 0.1%). This beta chain represents an off-target read in a library built for alpha chains; its size is of limited meaning. V and J are TRBV6-5 and TRBJ2-1; 7 bases agree with TRBD2. After removal of 2 bases from V and 5 bases from J, the junction contained 3 bases not matched to a gene. This CDR3 comprises 14 residues. Germline V CDR1 and CDR2: MNHEY, SVGAGI. The CDR3 protein is CASSYGAGNNEQFF. In nucleotides, the CDR3 is TGTGCCAGCAGTTACGGAGCGGGAAACAATGAGCAGTTCTTC.

This clonotype was detected a few times. Since the library was made to target alpha chains, this beta chain is a stray read and its abundance is not meaningful. This chain connects TRBV4-1 to TRBJ2-4; TRBD1 or TRBD2 may be the D gene (6 bases each). V was trimmed by 0 bases and J by 0 bases, leaving 9 bases between them. The CDR3 is 16 amino acids. The V gene's germline CDR1 is MGHRA and CDR2 YSYEKL. The CDR3 coding sequence is TGCGCCAGCAGCCAAGATGGGGGGCTAGCCAAAAACATTCAGTACTTC. It encodes CASSQDGGLAKNIQYF.

This clonotype was recorded at least ten times. This beta chain is an off-target read within a library intended for alpha chains, so its frequency means little. The chain joins TRBV11-2 to TRBJ2-1; D is uncertain. V shed 3 bases and J shed 10 bases, with 13 bases lying between them. The CDR3 contains 13 residues. CDR1 and CDR2 from the germline V gene are SGHAT and FQNNGV. In DNA form, the CDR3 reads TGTGCCAGCAGCTTCCCGAGATCTAGGGAGCAGTTCTTC. Translation gives CASSFPRSREQFF.

There are many counts of this clonotype. This beta chain represents an off-target read in a library built for alpha chains; its size is of limited meaning. This sequence joins TRBV12-3 or TRBV12-4 and TRBJ2-3; D is unresolved. V was clipped by 1 base and J by 1 base, with 9 bases between them. The CDR3 extends over 15 amino acids. In DNA form, the CDR3 reads TGTGCCAGCAGTTTAGACCCGGACGGCACAGATACGCAGTATTTT. Protein: CASSLDPDGTDTQYF.

The table lists this clonotype with many counts. A library made for alpha chains picked up this beta chain off target, so its size means little. The genes are TRBV19 and TRBJ2-1; either TRBD1 or TRBD2 may supply D (5 bases each). CDR3 length equals 17 residues. The germline CDR1 and CDR2 sequences are LNHDA and SQIVND (reference sequence). Between the trimmed V and J ends, which lost 2 bases and 7 bases, there was a span of 21 bases. This chain's CDR3 is CASSIKDGASSSNEQFF. In DNA form, the CDR3 reads TGTGCCAGTAGTATAAAAGATGGGGCTAGCAGTAGTAATGAGCAGTTCTTC.

This clonotype appeared many times. Since it is a stray read in a library aimed at alpha chains, this beta chain has a size that is not meaningful. This chain connects TRBV6-5 to TRBJ2-5; 7 bases fit TRBD2. The J segment lost 3 bases and the V segment lost 2 bases, leaving 0 bases of the junction unmatched. Germline CDR1 MNHEY, CDR2 SVGAGI. CDR3 length: 13 amino acids. The CDR3 spells CASSYGGEETQYF. The DNA for the CDR3 is TGTGCCAGCAGTTACGGGGGGGAAGAGACCCAGTACTTC.

At least ten counts were recorded for this clonotype. Since it is a stray read in a library aimed at alpha chains, this beta chain has a size that is not meaningful. V gene TRBV5-1 combines with J gene TRBJ2-1; TRBD1 aligns across 12 bases. The junction had 10 bases not matched to a gene; V was cut back by 3 bases and J by 9 bases. CDR3 length equals 16 residues. Germline V gene sequence: CDR1 SGHRS, CDR2 YFSETQ. The chain's CDR3 is CASSWGTGGRLSEQFF. The CDR3 bases are TGCGCCAGCAGCTGGGGGACAGGGGGCCGTTTGAGTGAGCAGTTCTTC.

This clonotype came up many times. Being off target in a library aimed at alpha chains, this beta chain has a size of little meaning. This sequence joins TRBV7-9 and TRBJ1-1, with D hard to call. The CDR3 is 15 amino acids. V shed 5 bases and J shed 6 bases, with 19 bases lying between them. The germline V gene has CDR1 SEHNR and CDR2 FQNEAQ (reference sequence). CDR3 in amino acids: CASSLDRGYWAEAFF. CDR3 nucleotides: TGTGCCAGCAGCCTTGACCGGGGTTATTGGGCTGAAGCTTTCTTT.

By share, this clonotype ranks as medium-sized. This beta chain came through as a stray read in a library set up for alpha chains, and its size says little. This chain uses TRBV4-1 with TRBJ2-3; no firm D call. The CDR3 totals 14 residues. Trimming removed 0 bases at V and 5 bases at J, with 9 bases between. The V gene's germline CDR1 is MGHRA and CDR2 YSYEKL. DNA for the CDR3: TGCGCCAGCAGCCAAGATCTAGTGGTAGATACGCAGTATTTT. It yields the protein CASSQDLVVDTQYF.

This clonotype appeared many times. The library was prepared for alpha chains; this beta chain is a stray read, so its frequency means little. This chain joins TRBV10-3 and TRBJ2-7; D could derive from TRBD1 or TRBD2 (6 bases each). Trimming pared 4 bases from V and 3 bases from J, leaving 16 bases between. The CDR3 has 15 amino acids. Germline lookup yields CDR1 ENHRY and CDR2 SYGVKD. CDR3 sequence reads: CAISVIRGDHYEQYF. CDR3 DNA sequence: TGTGCCATCAGTGTAATTAGGGGGGACCACTACGAGCAGTACTTC.

This clonotype was detected many times. A library made for alpha chains picked up this beta chain off target, so its size means little. This chain links TRBV5-1 with TRBJ2-1; 10 nucleotides match TRBD2. This CDR3 spans 16 amino acids. Germline CDR1 and CDR2: SGHRS and YFSETQ. V was clipped by 4 bases and J by 5 bases; unmatched bases: 9. The CDR3 DNA is TGCGCCAGCAGCCCCCGCGGACTAGCGGTAAACAATGAGCAGTTCTTC. This encodes CASSPRGLAVNNEQFF.

At least ten counts were recorded for this clonotype. Because the library targeted alpha chains, this beta chain is an off-target read whose size means little. The genes are TRBV6-2 or TRBV6-3 and TRBJ2-3; D gene ambiguous. This CDR3 is built from 12 residues. Germline-derived CDR1 and CDR2 are MNHEY and SVGEGT. V was shortened by 5 bases and J by 7 bases, with 10 bases between the two germline ends. The CDR3 coding sequence is TGTGCCAGCAGTCCTCTAGGGTATACGCAGTATTTT. Its protein is CASSPLGYTQYF.